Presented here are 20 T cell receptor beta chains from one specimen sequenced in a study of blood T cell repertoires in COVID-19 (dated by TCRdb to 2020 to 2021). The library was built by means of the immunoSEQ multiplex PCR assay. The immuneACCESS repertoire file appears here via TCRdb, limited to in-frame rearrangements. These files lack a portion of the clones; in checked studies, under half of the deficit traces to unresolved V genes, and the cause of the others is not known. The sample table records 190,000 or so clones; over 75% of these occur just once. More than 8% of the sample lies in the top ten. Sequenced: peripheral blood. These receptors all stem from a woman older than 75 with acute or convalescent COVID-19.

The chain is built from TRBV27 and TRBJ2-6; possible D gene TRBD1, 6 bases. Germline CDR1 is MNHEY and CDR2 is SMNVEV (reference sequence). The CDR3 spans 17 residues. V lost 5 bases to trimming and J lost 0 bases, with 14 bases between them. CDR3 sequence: CASSLTQGSSGANVLTF. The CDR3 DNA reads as TGTGCCAGCAGTCTGACACAGGGTAGCTCTGGGGCCAACGTCCTGACTTTC. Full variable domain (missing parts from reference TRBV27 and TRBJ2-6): EAQVTQNPRYLITVTGKKLTVTCSQNMNHEYMSWYRQDPGLGLRQIYYSMNVEVTDKGDVPEGYKVSRKEKRNFPLILESPSPNQTSLYFCASSLTQGSSGANVLTFGAGSRLTVL.

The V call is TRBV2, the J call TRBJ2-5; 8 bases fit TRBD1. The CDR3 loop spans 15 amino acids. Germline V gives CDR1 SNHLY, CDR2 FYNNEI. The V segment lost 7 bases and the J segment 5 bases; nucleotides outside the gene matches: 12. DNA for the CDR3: TGTGCCAGCACCCTGGATGCAGGGGGCGCGGAGACCCAGTACTTC. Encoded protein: CASTLDAGGAETQYF. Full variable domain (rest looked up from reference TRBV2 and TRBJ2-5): EPEVTQTPSHQVTQMGQEVILRCVPISNHLYFYWYRQILGQKVEFLVSFYNNEISEKSEIFDDQFSVERPDGSNFTLKIRSTKLEDSAMYFCASTLDAGGAETQYFGPGTRLLVL.

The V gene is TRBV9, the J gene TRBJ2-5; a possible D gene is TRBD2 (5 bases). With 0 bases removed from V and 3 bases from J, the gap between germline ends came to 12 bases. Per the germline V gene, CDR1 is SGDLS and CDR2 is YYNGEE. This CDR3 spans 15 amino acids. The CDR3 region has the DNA TGTGCCAGCAGCGTAGGAGGCGCGCGGGAAGAGACCCAGTACTTC. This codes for CASSVGGAREETQYF.

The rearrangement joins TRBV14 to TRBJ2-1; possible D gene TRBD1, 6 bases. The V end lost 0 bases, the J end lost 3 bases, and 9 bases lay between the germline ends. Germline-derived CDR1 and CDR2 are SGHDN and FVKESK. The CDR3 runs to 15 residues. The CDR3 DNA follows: TGTGCCAGCAGCCAAGAGGAAGGGGGCTACAATGAGCAGTTCTTC. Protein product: CASSQEEGGYNEQFF.

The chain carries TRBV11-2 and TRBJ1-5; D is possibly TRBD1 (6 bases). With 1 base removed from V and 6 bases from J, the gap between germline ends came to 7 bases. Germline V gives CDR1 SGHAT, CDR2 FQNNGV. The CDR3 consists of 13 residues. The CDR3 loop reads CASSLAGAQPQHF. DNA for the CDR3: TGTGCCAGCAGCTTAGCAGGGGCTCAGCCCCAGCATTTT.

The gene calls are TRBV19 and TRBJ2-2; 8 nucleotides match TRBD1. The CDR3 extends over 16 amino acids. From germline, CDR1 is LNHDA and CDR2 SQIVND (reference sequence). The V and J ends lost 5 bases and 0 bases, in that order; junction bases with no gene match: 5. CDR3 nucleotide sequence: TGTGCCAGTAGTCCGGGACAGGTGACGAACACCGGGGAGCTGTTTTTT. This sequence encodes CASSPGQVTNTGELFF.

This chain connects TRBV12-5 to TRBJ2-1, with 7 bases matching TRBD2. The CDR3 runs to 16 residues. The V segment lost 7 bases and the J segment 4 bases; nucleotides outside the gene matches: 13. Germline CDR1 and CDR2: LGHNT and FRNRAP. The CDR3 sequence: CASALEPLAKYNEQFF. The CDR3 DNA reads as TGTGCTAGTGCCCTGGAACCACTAGCGAAGTACAATGAGCAGTTCTTC.

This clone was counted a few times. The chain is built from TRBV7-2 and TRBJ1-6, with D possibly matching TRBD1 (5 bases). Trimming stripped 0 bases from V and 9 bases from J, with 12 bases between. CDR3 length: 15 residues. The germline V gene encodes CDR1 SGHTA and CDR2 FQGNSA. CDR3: CASSLAGARGSPLHF. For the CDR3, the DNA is TGTGCCAGCAGCTTAGCAGGGGCGCGAGGTTCACCCCTCCACTTT. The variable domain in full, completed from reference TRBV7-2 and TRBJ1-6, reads GAGVSQSPSNKVTEKGKDVELRCDPISGHTALYWYRQSLGQGLEFLIYFQGNSAPDKSGLPSDRFSAERTGGSVSTLTIQRTQQEDSAVYLCASSLAGARGSPLHFGNGTRLTVT.

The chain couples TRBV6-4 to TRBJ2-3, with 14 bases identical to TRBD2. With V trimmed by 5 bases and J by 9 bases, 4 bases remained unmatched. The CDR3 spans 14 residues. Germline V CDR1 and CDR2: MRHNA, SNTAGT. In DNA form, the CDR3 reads TGTGCCAGCAGTTCGACTAGCGGGGGGGCAACGCAGTATTTT. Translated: CASSSTSGGATQYF.

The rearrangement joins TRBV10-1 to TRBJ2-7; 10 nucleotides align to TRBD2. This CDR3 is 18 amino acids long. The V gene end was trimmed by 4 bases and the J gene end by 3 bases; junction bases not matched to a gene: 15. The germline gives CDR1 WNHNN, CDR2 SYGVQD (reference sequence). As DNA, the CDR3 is TGCGCCAGCAGTGGAACACCGGGACTAGCGACTTTTAACTACGAGCAGTACTTC. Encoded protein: CASSGTPGLATFNYEQYF.

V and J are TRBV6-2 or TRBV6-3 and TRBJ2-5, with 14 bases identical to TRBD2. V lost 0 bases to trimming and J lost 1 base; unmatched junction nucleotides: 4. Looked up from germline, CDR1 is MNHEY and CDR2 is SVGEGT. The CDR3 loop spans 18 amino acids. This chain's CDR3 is CASSYSGGLAGGQETQYF. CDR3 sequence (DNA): TGTGCCAGCAGTTACTCCGGAGGACTAGCGGGGGGCCAAGAGACCCAGTACTTC.

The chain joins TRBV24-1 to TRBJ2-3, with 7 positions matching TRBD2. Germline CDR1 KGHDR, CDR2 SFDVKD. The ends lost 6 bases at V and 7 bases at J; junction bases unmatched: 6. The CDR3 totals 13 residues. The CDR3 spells CATSSFSGYTQYF. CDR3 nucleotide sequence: TGTGCCACCAGTTCTTTTAGCGGGTATACGCAGTATTTT.

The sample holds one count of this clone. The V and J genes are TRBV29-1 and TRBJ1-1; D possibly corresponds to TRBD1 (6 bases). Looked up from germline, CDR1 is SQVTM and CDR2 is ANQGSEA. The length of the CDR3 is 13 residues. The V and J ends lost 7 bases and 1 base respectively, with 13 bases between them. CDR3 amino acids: CSAERGANTEAFF. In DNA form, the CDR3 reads TGCAGCGCCGAACGGGGGGCGAACACTGAAGCTTTCTTT.

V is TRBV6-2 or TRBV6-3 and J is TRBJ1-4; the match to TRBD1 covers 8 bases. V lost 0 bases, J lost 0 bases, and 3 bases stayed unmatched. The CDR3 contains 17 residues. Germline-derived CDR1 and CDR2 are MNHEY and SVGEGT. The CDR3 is CASSYSGQGATNEKLFF. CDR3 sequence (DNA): TGTGCCAGCAGTTACTCCGGACAGGGTGCAACTAATGAAAAACTGTTTTTT.

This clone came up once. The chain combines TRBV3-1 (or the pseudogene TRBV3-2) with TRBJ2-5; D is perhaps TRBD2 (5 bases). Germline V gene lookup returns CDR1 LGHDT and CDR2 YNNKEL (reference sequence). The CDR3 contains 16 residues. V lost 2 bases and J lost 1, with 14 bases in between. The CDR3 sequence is CASSQLAGLTQETQYF. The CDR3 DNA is TGTGCCAGCAGCCAACTGGCGGGCCTTACCCAAGAGACCCAGTACTTC.

The CDR3 DNA reads TGTGCCAGCAGCTCCCCCCGGGGGGGGGACACTGAAGCTTTCTTT. Translation: CASSSPRGGDTEAFF. The chain uses TRBV6-5 and TRBJ1-1; a weak D match, TRBD1 (5 bases). Per the germline V gene, CDR1 is MNHEY and CDR2 is SVGAGI. CDR3 length: 15 residues. Trimming took off 6 bases at V and 3 bases at J, with 17 bases between the two ends.

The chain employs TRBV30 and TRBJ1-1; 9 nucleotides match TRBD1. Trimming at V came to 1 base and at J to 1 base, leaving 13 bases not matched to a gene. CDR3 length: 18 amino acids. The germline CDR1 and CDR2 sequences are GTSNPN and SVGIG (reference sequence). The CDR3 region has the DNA TGTGCCTGGAGTGCCTTCGGGACAGGGATAGCATGGAACACTGAAGCTTTCTTT. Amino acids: CAWSAFGTGIAWNTEAFF.

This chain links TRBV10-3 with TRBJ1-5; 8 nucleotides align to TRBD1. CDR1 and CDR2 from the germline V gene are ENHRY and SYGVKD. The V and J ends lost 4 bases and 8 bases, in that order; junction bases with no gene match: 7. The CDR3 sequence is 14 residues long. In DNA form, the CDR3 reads TGTGCCATCAGTGGGGACAGGTCGACGGAGCCCCAGCATTTT. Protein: CAISGDRSTEPQHF.

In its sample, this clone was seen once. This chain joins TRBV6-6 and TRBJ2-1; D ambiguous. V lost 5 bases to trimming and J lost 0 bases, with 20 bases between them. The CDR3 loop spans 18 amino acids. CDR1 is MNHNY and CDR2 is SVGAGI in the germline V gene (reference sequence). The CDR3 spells CASSPPLEPSTSYNEQFF. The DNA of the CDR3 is TGTGCCAGCAGTCCCCCTCTAGAACCAAGCACCTCCTACAATGAGCAGTTCTTC.

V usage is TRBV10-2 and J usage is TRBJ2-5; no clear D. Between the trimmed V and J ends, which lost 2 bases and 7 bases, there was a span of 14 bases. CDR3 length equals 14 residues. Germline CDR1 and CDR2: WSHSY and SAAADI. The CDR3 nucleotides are TGCGCCAGCAGTGAGAACAGCCCGATGGGGACCCAGTACTTC. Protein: CASSENSPMGTQYF.